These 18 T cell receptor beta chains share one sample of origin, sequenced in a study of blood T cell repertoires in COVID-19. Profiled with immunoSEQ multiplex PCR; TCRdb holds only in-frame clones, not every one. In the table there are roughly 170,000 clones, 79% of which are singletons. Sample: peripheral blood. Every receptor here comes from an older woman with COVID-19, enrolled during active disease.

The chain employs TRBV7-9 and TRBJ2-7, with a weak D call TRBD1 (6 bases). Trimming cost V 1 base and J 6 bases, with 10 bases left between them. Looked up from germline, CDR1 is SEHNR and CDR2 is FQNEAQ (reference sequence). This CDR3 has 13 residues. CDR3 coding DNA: TGTGCCAGCAGCTTAGAGGGGGTAGCCGAGCAGTACTTC. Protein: CASSLEGVAEQYF.

The CDR3 loop is CATRLTGGNEKLFF. The CDR3 DNA follows: TGTGCCACCAGACTAACAGGGGGCAATGAAAAACTGTTTTTT. J is TRBJ1-4 and V is TRBV15, with 9 bases aligning to TRBD1. V was pared by 6 bases and J by 5 bases, with 4 bases of the junction left unmatched. The CDR3 is 14 amino acids. The germline gives CDR1 LNHNV, CDR2 YYDKDF (reference sequence).

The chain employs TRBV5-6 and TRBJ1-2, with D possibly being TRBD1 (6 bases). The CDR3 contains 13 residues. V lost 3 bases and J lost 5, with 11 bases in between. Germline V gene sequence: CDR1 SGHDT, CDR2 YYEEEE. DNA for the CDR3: TGTGCCAGCAGCTCACAGGGTCAGTATGGCTACACCTTC. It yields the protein CASSSQGQYGYTF.

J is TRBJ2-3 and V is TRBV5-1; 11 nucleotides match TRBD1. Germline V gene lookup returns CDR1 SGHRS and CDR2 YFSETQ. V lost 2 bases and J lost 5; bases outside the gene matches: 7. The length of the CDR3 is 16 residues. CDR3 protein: CASSFSPGQGEDTQYF. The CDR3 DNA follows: TGCGCCAGCAGCTTTTCGCCGGGACAGGGGGAAGATACGCAGTATTTT.

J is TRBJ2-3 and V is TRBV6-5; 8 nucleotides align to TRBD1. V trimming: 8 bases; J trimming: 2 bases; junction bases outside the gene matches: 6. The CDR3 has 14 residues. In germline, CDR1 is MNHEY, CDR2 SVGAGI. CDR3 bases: TGTGCCAGCCAAGTGACAGGGGCCACAGATACGCAGTATTTT. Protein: CASQVTGATDTQYF.

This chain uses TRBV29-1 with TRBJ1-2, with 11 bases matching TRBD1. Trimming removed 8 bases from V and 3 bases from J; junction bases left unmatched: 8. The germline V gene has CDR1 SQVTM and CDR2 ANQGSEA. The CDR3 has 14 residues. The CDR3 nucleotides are TGCAGCATAATTCCGGGACAGGGGGACTATGGCTACACCTTC. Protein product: CSIIPGQGDYGYTF.

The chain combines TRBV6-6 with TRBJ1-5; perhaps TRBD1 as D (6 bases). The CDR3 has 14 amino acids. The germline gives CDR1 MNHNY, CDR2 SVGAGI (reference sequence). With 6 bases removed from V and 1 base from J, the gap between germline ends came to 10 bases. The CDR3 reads CASSDRKSNQPQHF. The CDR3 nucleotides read TGTGCCAGCAGCGACAGGAAGAGCAATCAGCCCCAGCATTTT.

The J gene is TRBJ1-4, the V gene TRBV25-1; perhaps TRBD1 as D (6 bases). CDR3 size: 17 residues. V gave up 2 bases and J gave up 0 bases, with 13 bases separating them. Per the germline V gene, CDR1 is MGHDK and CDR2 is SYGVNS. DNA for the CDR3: TGTGCCAGCAGTGAAGTCAGGGGCCATGCAACTAATGAAAAACTGTTTTTT. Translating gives CASSEVRGHATNEKLFF.

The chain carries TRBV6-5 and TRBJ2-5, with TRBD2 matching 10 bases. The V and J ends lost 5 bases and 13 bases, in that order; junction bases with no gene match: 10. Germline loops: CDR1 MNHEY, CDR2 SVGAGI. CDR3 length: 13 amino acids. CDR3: CASSTSGVVDLYF. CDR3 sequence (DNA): TGTGCCAGCAGTACTAGCGGGGTGGTGGATTTGTACTTC.

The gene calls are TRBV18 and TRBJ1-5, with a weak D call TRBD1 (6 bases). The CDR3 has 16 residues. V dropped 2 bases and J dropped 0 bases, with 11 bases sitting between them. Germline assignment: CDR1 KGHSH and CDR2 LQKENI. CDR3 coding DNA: TGTGCCAGCTCACCAACCACAGGGCCTAGCAATCAGCCCCAGCATTTT. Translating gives CASSPTTGPSNQPQHF.

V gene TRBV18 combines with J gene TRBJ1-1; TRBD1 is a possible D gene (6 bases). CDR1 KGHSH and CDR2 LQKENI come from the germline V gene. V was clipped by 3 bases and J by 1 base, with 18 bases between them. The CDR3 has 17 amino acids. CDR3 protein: CASSPTGQNIGNTEAFF. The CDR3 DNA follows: TGTGCCAGCTCACCTACCGGACAGAACATTGGGAACACTGAAGCTTTCTTT.

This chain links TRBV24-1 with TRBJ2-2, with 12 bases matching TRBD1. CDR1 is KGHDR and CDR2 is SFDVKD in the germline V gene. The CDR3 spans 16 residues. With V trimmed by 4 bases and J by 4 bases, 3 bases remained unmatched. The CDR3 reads CATSEGTGGFTGELFF. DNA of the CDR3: TGTGCCACCAGTGAGGGGACAGGGGGCTTCACCGGGGAGCTGTTTTTT.

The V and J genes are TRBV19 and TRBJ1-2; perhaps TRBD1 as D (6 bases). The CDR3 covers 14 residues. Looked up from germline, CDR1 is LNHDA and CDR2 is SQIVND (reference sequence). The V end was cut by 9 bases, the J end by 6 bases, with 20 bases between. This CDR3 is CASKIPGGSDGYTF. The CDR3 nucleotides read TGTGCCAGCAAAATCCCGGGGGGCTCTGATGGCTACACCTTC.

CDR3 region: CASRHRGVKLFF. In DNA, the CDR3 is TGTGCCAGCAGACACAGGGGCGTAAAACTGTTTTTT. J is TRBJ1-4 and V is TRBV6-6, with 7 bases matching TRBD1. The CDR3 has 12 residues. Germline CDR1 and CDR2: MNHNY and SVGAGI (reference sequence). Losses at the gene ends were 6 bases for V and 10 bases for J; bases not matched to a gene: 5.

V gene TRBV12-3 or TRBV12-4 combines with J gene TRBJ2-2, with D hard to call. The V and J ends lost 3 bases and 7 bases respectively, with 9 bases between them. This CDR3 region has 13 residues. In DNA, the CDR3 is TGTGCCAGCAGTTTGAAGACGGGCGGGGAGCTGTTTTTT. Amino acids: CASSLKTGGELFF.

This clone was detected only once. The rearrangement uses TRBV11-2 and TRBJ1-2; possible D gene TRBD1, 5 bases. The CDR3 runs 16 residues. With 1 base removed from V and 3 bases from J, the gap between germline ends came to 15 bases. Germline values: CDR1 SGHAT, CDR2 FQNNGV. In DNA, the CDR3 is TGTGCCAGCAGCTTAGGGATGACAGCCTTTGACTATGGCTACACCTTC. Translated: CASSLGMTAFDYGYTF. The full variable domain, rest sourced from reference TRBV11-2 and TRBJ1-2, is EAGVAQSPRYKIIEKRQSVAFWCNPISGHATLYWYQQILGQGPKLLIQFQNNGVVDDSQLPKDRFSAERLKGVDSTLKIQPAKLEDSAVYLCASSLGMTAFDYGYTFGSGTRLTVV.

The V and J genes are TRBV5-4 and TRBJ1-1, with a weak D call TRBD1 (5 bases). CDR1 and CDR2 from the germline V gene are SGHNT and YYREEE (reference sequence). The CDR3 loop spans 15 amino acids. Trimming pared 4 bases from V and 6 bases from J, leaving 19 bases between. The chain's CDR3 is CASSQNIRVGSEAFF. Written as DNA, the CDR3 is TGTGCCAGCAGCCAAAATATCAGGGTTGGCTCTGAAGCTTTCTTT.

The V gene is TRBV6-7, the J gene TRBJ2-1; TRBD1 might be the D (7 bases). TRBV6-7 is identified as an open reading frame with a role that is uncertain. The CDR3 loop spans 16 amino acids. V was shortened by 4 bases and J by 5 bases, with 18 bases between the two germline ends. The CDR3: CASSSQDREEDNEQFF. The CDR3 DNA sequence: TGTGCCAGCAGTTCCCAAGACAGGGAGGAGGACAATGAGCAGTTCTTC.